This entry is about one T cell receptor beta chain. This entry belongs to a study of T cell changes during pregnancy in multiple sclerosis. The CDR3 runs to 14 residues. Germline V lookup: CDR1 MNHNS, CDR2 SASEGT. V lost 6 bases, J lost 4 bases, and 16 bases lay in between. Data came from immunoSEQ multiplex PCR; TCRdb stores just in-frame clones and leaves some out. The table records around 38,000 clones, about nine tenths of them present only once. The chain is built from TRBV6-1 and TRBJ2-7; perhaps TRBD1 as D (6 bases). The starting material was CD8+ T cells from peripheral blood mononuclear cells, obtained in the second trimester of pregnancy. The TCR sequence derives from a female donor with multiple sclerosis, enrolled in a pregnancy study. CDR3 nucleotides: TGTGCCAGCAGCCTATTGGGGGCCGGATACGAGCAGTACTTC. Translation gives CASSLLGAGYEQYF.